The rows below give T cell receptor beta chains drawn from one sample of a study of technical replicates of blood from a few donors. Assay: immunoSEQ multiplex PCR; the TCRdb copy retains only in-frame clones and omits some. The sample carries approximately 77,000 clones, 94% recorded once. The sample consisted of T cells isolated from PBMCs. The receptor source for this set is a human donor in good health. Both conserved end residues are trimmed from each CDR3. The order of the fields is CDR3 length, V gene, J gene, CDR3 protein.

cdr3_length: 14; v_call: TRBV6-5; j_call: TRBJ2-1; cdr3_aa: ASSYDRAGGYNEQF
cdr3_length: 13; v_call: TRBV4-2; j_call: TRBJ1-5; cdr3_aa: ASSQLGTMAQPQH
cdr3_length: 11; v_call: TRBV6-5; j_call: TRBJ2-7; cdr3_aa: ASNTGLAGEQY
cdr3_length: 13; v_call: TRBV9; j_call: TRBJ2-3; cdr3_aa: ASSAIQGGTDTQY
cdr3_length: 14; v_call: TRBV6-5; j_call: TRBJ1-5; cdr3_aa: ASSYSAQLVGQPQH
cdr3_length: 14; v_call: TRBV6-5; j_call: TRBJ1-3; cdr3_aa: ASSSGWTGPGNTIY
cdr3_length: 12; v_call: TRBV5-4; j_call: TRBJ1-4; cdr3_aa: ASSPGTDTEKLF
cdr3_length: 12; v_call: TRBV18; j_call: TRBJ2-7; cdr3_aa: ASSERGEIYEQY
cdr3_length: 13; v_call: TRBV7-9; j_call: TRBJ2-1; cdr3_aa: ASSKLGQSYNEQF
cdr3_length: 11; v_call: TRBV5-4; j_call: TRBJ2-2; cdr3_aa: ASSLASSGELF
cdr3_length: 13; v_call: TRBV6-4; j_call: TRBJ2-5; cdr3_aa: ASSESSGGAETQY
cdr3_length: 11; v_call: TRBV28; j_call: TRBJ2-7; cdr3_aa: ASSLGASYEQY
cdr3_length: 15; v_call: TRBV18; j_call: TRBJ2-5; cdr3_aa: ASSPAPDRGRGETQY
cdr3_length: 14; v_call: TRBV5-1; j_call: TRBJ2-2; cdr3_aa: ASSIGQGANTGELF
cdr3_length: 14; v_call: TRBV2; j_call: TRBJ2-1; cdr3_aa: ASSAIPGLVVHEQF
cdr3_length: 12; v_call: TRBV28; j_call: TRBJ1-5; cdr3_aa: ASSNPREGQPQH
cdr3_length: 12; v_call: TRBV6-5; j_call: TRBJ2-1; cdr3_aa: ASSYYEGRSEQF
cdr3_length: 13; v_call: TRBV9; j_call: TRBJ1-2; cdr3_aa: ASSESGGPNYGYT
cdr3_length: 16; v_call: TRBV7-8; j_call: TRBJ2-7; cdr3_aa: ASSLAGVETSGLYEQY
cdr3_length: 13; v_call: TRBV27; j_call: TRBJ2-1; cdr3_aa: ASSLPVGGYNEQF
cdr3_length: 13; v_call: TRBV5-4; j_call: TRBJ2-2; cdr3_aa: ASSFRGRNTGELF
cdr3_length: 16; v_call: TRBV27; j_call: TRBJ2-1; cdr3_aa: ASSLMGSGGPSYNEQF
cdr3_length: 12; v_call: TRBV6-6; j_call: TRBJ2-5; cdr3_aa: ASSYRGGLETQY
cdr3_length: 12; v_call: TRBV5-6; j_call: TRBJ2-5; cdr3_aa: ASSLGLAGETQY
cdr3_length: 13; v_call: TRBV4-2; j_call: TRBJ2-3; cdr3_aa: ASSQERGLLDTQY
cdr3_length: 9; v_call: TRBV2; j_call: TRBJ2-3; cdr3_aa: ASSFHDTQY
cdr3_length: 12; v_call: TRBV7-2; j_call: TRBJ1-5; cdr3_aa: ASSSGGGNQPQH
cdr3_length: 12; v_call: TRBV4-1; j_call: TRBJ1-3; cdr3_aa: ASSRTSERNTIY
cdr3_length: 13; v_call: TRBV5-4; j_call: TRBJ2-3; cdr3_aa: ASSRGDNPAGTQY
cdr3_length: 12; v_call: TRBV27; j_call: TRBJ2-5; cdr3_aa: ASTPTWARETQY
cdr3_length: 13; v_call: TRBV4-1; j_call: TRBJ1-1; cdr3_aa: ASSQDQGVNTEAF
cdr3_length: 12; v_call: TRBV9; j_call: TRBJ1-1; cdr3_aa: ASSPWTGGTEAF
cdr3_length: 13; v_call: TRBV2; j_call: TRBJ1-2; cdr3_aa: ASSIRTGQNYGYT
cdr3_length: 14; v_call: TRBV27; j_call: TRBJ2-7; cdr3_aa: ASSLKGLAGSYEQY
cdr3_length: 15; v_call: TRBV4-1; j_call: TRBJ2-3; cdr3_aa: ASSQGVTGSWWDTQY
cdr3_length: 18; v_call: TRBV9; j_call: TRBJ2-1; cdr3_aa: ASSVSSPTRARSSYNEQF
cdr3_length: 14; v_call: TRBV7-2; j_call: TRBJ2-7; cdr3_aa: ASSPRSSELTYEQY
cdr3_length: 13; v_call: TRBV7-8; j_call: TRBJ2-7; cdr3_aa: ASSNRTSGEYEQY
cdr3_length: 14; v_call: TRBV5-1; j_call: TRBJ2-5; cdr3_aa: ASSPNGQGGRETQY
cdr3_length: 11; v_call: TRBV5-6; j_call: TRBJ1-2; cdr3_aa: ASSFWTDYGYT
cdr3_length: 13; v_call: TRBV7-9; j_call: TRBJ2-7; cdr3_aa: ASSLGGLAGTEQY
cdr3_length: 12; v_call: TRBV4-3; j_call: TRBJ1-1; cdr3_aa: ASSQDQSGAEAF
cdr3_length: 14; v_call: TRBV4-1; j_call: TRBJ2-7; cdr3_aa: ASSVYSGSSSYEQY
cdr3_length: 14; v_call: TRBV2; j_call: TRBJ1-3; cdr3_aa: ASREAQETSGNTIY